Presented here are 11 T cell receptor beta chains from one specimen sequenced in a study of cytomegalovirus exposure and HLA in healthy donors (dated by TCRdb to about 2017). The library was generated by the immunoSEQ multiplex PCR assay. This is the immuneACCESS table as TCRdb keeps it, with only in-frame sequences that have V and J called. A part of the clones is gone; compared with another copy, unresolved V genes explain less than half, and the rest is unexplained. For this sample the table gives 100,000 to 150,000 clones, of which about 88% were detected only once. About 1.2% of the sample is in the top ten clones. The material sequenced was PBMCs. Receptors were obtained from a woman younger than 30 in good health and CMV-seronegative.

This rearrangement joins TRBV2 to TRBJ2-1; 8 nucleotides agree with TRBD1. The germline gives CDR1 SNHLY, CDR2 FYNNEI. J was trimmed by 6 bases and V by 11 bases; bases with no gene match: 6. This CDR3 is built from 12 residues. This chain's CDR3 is CASSQGANEQFF. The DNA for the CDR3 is TGTGCCTCTTCGCAGGGGGCCAATGAGCAGTTCTTC. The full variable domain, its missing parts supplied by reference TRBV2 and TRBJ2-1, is EPEVTQTPSHQVTQMGQEVILRCVPISNHLYFYWYRQILGQKVEFLVSFYNNEISEKSEIFDDQFSVERPDGSNFTLKIRSTKLEDSAMYFCASSQGANEQFFGPGTRLTVL.

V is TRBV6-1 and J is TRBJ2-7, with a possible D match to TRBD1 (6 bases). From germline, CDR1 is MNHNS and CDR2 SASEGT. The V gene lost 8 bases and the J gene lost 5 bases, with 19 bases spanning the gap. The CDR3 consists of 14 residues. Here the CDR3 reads CASGDKGKSDEQYF. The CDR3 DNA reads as TGTGCCAGCGGGGACAAGGGGAAGTCCGACGAGCAGTACTTC.

CDR3 sequence (DNA): TGTGCCAGCAGCCCGAGACTAGCGGGGGGCTACAATGAGCAGTTCTTC. Translated: CASSPRLAGGYNEQFF. V usage is TRBV7-8 and J usage is TRBJ2-1; 13 bases align to TRBD2. Germline V gene sequence: CDR1 SGHVS, CDR2 FQNEAQ. The CDR3 is made up of 16 amino acids. Germline trimming cut 5 bases from V and 3 bases from J; bases unmatched to any gene: 4.

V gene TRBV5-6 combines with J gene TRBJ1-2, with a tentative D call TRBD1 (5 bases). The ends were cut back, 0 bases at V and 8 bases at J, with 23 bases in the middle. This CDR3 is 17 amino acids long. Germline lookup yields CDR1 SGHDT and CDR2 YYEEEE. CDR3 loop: CASSLDRQPYKFRGYTF. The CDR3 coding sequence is TGTGCCAGCAGCTTGGACAGACAGCCCTACAAGTTTAGGGGCTACACCTTC.

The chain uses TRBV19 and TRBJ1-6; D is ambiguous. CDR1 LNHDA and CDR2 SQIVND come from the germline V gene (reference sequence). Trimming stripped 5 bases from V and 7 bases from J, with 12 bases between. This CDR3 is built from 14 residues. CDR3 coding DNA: TGTGCCAGTAGTGTCGGGTTTGGGAATTCACCCCTCCACTTT. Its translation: CASSVGFGNSPLHF.

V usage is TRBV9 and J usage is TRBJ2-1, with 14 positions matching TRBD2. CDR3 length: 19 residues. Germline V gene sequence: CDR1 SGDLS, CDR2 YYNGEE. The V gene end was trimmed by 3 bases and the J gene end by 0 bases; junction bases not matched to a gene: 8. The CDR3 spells CASSGTGTSGGTSYNEQFF. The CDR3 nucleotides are TGTGCCAGCAGCGGAACCGGGACTAGCGGGGGAACCTCCTACAATGAGCAGTTCTTC.

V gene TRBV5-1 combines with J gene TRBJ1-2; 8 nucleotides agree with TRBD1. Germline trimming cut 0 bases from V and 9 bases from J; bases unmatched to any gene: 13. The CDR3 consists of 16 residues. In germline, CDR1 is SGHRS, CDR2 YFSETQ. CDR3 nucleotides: TGCGCCAGCAGCTTGGCCTCAGGGGGCCCATTGTATAGCTACACCTTC. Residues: CASSLASGGPLYSYTF.

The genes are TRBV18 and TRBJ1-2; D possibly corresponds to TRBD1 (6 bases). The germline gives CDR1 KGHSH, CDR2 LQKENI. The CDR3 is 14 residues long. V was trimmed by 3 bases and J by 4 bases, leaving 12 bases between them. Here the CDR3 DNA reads TGTGCCAGCTCACCGGAAGGACAGATCTATGGCTACACCTTC. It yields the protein CASSPEGQIYGYTF.

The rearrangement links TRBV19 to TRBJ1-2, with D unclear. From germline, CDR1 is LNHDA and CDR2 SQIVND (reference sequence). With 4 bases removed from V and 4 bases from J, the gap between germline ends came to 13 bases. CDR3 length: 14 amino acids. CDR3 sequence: CASSKEGRSYGYTF. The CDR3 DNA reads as TGTGCCAGTAGTAAGGAGGGCAGGAGCTATGGCTACACCTTC.

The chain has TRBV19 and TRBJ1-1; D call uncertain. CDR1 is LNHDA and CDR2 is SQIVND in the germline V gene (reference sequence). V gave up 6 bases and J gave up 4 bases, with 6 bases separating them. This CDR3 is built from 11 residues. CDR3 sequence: CASSFFTEAFF. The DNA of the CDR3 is TGTGCCAGTAGCTTTTTCACTGAAGCTTTCTTT.

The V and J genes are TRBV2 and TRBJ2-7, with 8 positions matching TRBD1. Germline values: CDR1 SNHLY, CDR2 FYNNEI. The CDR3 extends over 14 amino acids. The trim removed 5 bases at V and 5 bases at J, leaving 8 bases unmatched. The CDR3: CASSTWTGTDEQYF. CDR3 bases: TGTGCCAGCAGTACATGGACAGGGACCGACGAGCAGTACTTC.